This TCR beta chain was documented in a study of OX40 agonist ivuxolimab in advanced cancers. Study background: Patients in dose escalation had liver, melanoma, kidney or head and neck cancers. Of the participants, 40% had some prior anti-PD-1, anti-PD-L1 or anti-CTLA-4 therapy, which was allowed.

Clones were read by immunoSEQ multiplex PCR, and TCRdb kept only the in-frame ones, dropping some. The data hold approximately 13,000 clones, with around 67% observed a single time. Germline V gene sequence: CDR1 MNHEY, CDR2 SMNVEV (reference sequence). The germline V and J ends were trimmed by 8 bases and 4 bases, with 17 bases remaining between them. CDR3 length: 14 amino acids. The receptor was derived from an adult with an advanced solid tumor such as melanoma, head and neck, liver or kidney cancer. V is TRBV27 and J is TRBJ1-1, with a possible D match to TRBD1 (5 bases). Sequencing used CD4+ or CD8+ T cells sorted from blood, obtained in a trial of the OX40 agonist ivuxolimab. Here the CDR3 DNA reads TGTGCCAGCTATCGCAGGGTAACGGGCACTGAAGCTTTCTTT. Translation gives CASYRRVTGTEAFF.